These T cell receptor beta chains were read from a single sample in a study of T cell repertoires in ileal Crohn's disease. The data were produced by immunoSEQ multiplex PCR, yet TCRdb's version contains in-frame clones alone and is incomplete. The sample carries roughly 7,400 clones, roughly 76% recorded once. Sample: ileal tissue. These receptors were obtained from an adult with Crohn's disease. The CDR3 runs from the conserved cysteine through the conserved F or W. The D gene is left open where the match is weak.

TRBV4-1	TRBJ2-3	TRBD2	CASSQSLAGSTDTQYF	TGCGCCAGCAGCCAGTCACTAGCGGGGAGCACAGATACGCAGTATTTT
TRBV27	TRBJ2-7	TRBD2	CASSYGLAGYEQYF	TGTGCCAGCAGTTACGGACTAGCGGGCTACGAGCAGTACTTC
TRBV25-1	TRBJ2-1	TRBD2	CASSETSGSQTTYNEQFF	TGTGCCAGCAGTGAGACTAGCGGGAGTCAAACCACCTACAATGAGCAGTTCTTC
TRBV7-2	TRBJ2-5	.	CASSFGGAGQETQYF	TGTGCCAGCAGCTTTGGTGGGGCAGGTCAAGAGACCCAGTACTTC
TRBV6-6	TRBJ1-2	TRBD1	CASSQGQGVGGYTF	TGTGCCAGCAGCCAAGGACAGGGAGTTGGTGGCTACACCTTC
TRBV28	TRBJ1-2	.	CASSPAQGSNYGYTF	TGTGCCAGCAGCCCCGCACAGGGCTCTAACTATGGCTACACCTTC
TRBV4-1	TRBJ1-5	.	CASSPNERTFQPQHF	TGCGCCAGCAGCCCCAACGAGAGGACTTTTCAGCCCCAGCATTTT
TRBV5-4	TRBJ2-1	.	CASNSGRSSYNEQFF	TGTGCCAGCAATAGTGGTCGAAGCTCCTACAATGAGCAGTTCTTC
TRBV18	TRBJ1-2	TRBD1	CASSLDRAVYGYTF	TGTGCCAGCTCACTGGACAGGGCTGTCTATGGCTACACCTTC
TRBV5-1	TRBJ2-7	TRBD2	CASKSGTSEREQYF	TGCGCCAGCAAGTCCGGGACTAGCGAGCGAGAGCAGTACTTC